This T cell receptor beta chain was recorded in a study of blood T cell repertoires in COVID-19. Study-wide context: Italy, Spain and the United States were the sources of the convalescent and acute COVID-19 samples.

The CDR3 contains 16 residues. CDR1 and CDR2 from the germline V gene are KGHSH and LQKENI. V dropped 6 bases and J dropped 1 base, with 15 bases sitting between them. In the authors' workflow: The assay estimated nucleated cells by amplifying reference gene primers. TCRdb's copy holds only in-frame clones and misses some; the assay was immunoSEQ multiplex PCR. The V and J calls and clone size were taken over from that table, and D and trimming were inferred from the DNA. This table has roughly 180,000 clones, about 81% appearing once. Sequenced: peripheral blood. The clonotype was recovered from a woman at least 80 years old with COVID-19, enrolled during active disease. The V gene is TRBV18, the J gene TRBJ2-2, with D perhaps TRBD1 (6 bases). The CDR3 region is CASSPSRGENTGELFF. Written as DNA, the CDR3 is TGTGCCAGCTCGCCTTCCAGGGGCGAGAACACCGGGGAGCTGTTTTTT.